Below are 20 T cell receptor beta chains sequenced from a single sample in a study of persistence of HIV-infected CD4 T cells (dated by TCRdb to the early 2020s). Reading the label with the study, this specimen's treatment or condition is: suppressive antiretroviral therapy. Cells were stimulated with anti-CD3/anti-CD28 magnetic beads as a nonspecific positive control representing the CD4+ T cell repertoire. Sorting of responding CD4+ T cells was based on upregulation of both CD40 ligand and CD69. The immunoSEQ hsTCRB assay version 4 in survey mode was used to sequence TCRbeta repertoires from genomic DNA. TCRdb retrieved this table from immuneACCESS and kept in-frame rearrangements only. Not all clones are present; in checked studies, unresolved V genes account for under half, and no reason is known for the remainder. Counted in this sample were roughly 43,000 clones; roughly 90% of them appeared once. Over 0.9% of the sample is taken by the ten largest.

These receptors are not linked to any known antigen. Sequenced here: CD4+ T cells sorted from PBMCs after roughly 20-hour stimulation, sampled from a patient who received antiretroviral therapy. The sample's cell subset or site label is to be understood as: CD40L+CD69+ CD4 T cells responding to anti-CD3/anti-CD28 beads, representing the overall repertoire. These receptors were taken from an adult man with HIV who was CMV-seropositive.

The chain is built from TRBV19 and TRBJ2-3; D unclear. Germline V gene lookup returns CDR1 LNHDA and CDR2 SQIVND (reference sequence). The V end lost 7 bases, the J end lost 3 bases, and 17 bases lay between the germline ends. The CDR3 runs 15 residues. The CDR3 spells CASKTEATLTDTQYF. The CDR3 nucleotides are TGTGCCAGTAAAACCGAGGCTACCCTAACAGATACGCAGTATTTT.

The J gene is TRBJ2-3, the V gene TRBV15, with D possibly being TRBD1 or TRBD2 (5 bases each). The CDR3 length is 15 residues. Germline CDR1 is LNHNV and CDR2 is YYDKDF (reference sequence). V was pared by 1 base and J by 0 bases, with 8 bases between. The CDR3 loop is CATSRGGASTDTQYF. The DNA for the CDR3 is TGTGCCACCAGCAGAGGAGGGGCGAGCACAGATACGCAGTATTTT. Looking up the rest from reference TRBV15 and TRBJ2-3 gives the full variable domain: DAMVIQNPRYQVTQFGKPVTLSCSQTLNHNVMYWYQQKSSQAPKLLFHYYDKDFNNEADTPDNFQSRRPNTSFCFLDIRSPGLGDTAMYLCATSRGGASTDTQYFGPGTRLTVL.

V usage is TRBV4-1 and J usage is TRBJ1-1; D not certain. The germline V gene encodes CDR1 MGHRA and CDR2 YSYEKL. With 3 bases removed from V and 0 bases from J, the gap between germline ends came to 11 bases. This CDR3 has 15 amino acids. As DNA, the CDR3 is TGCGCCAGCAGCCAGGGTCAGGTGATGAACACTGAAGCTTTCTTT. This sequence encodes CASSQGQVMNTEAFF.

This rearrangement joins TRBV10-3 to TRBJ1-2, with D possibly being TRBD1 (6 bases). CDR1 is ENHRY, CDR2 SYGVKD, per germline. V lost 0 bases and J lost 6, with 17 bases in between. The CDR3 consists of 16 residues. The CDR3 here is CAISESGLGGEDGYTF. The CDR3 DNA reads as TGTGCCATCAGTGAGTCTGGACTGGGGGGCGAGGATGGCTACACCTTC.

The chain recombines TRBV28 with TRBJ2-7; D gene uncertain. The length of the CDR3 is 14 residues. Trimming removed 2 bases from V and 5 bases from J, with 13 bases in between. CDR1 is MDHEN, CDR2 SYDVKM, per germline. The CDR3 region has the DNA TGTGCCAGCAGTTTAATTCCTAACACCGACGAGCAGTACTTC. Amino acids: CASSLIPNTDEQYF.

The CDR3 DNA is TGTGCCAGCAGCTTAAGTACCACAGATACGCAGTATTTT. Protein sequence: CASSLSTTDTQYF. The V and J genes are TRBV5-4 and TRBJ2-3, with unresolved D. CDR3 length: 13 amino acids. From germline, CDR1 is SGHNT and CDR2 YYREEE (reference sequence). V shed 2 bases and J shed 2 bases, with 6 bases lying between them.

This clone appeared once. The gene calls are TRBV27 and TRBJ2-7; tentative D call: TRBD2 (5 bases). This CDR3 has 14 residues. With 8 bases removed from V and 0 bases from J, the gap between germline ends came to 14 bases. Germline V lookup: CDR1 MNHEY, CDR2 SMNVEV (reference sequence). The CDR3 DNA sequence: TGTGCCAGCGCAACTAGGCCCTCCTCCTACGAGCAGTACTTC. This codes for CASATRPSSYEQYF.

The CDR3 here is CASSLLNRVRDGEAFF. CDR3 DNA sequence: TGTGCCAGCAGTTTACTAAACAGGGTCCGGGATGGTGAAGCTTTCTTT. The V gene is TRBV6-5, the J gene TRBJ1-1; D is possibly TRBD1 (6 bases). Germline V CDR1 and CDR2: MNHEY, SVGAGI. This CDR3 contains 16 residues. V lost 4 bases, J lost 7 bases, and 22 bases lay in between.

V usage is TRBV14 and J usage is TRBJ1-3; D ambiguous. V lost 4 bases and J lost 0, with 13 bases in between. Germline CDR1 and CDR2: SGHDN and FVKESK. The CDR3 is 16 residues long. The CDR3 coding sequence is TGTGCCAGCAGCCCAGTTTGGCCTGGCTCTGGAAACACCATATATTTT. The encoded protein is CASSPVWPGSGNTIYF.

The V call is TRBV7-9, the J call TRBJ1-4, with D maybe TRBD1 (5 bases). Germline V lookup: CDR1 SEHNR, CDR2 FQNEAQ (reference sequence). The V gene lost 3 bases and the J gene lost 8 bases, with 13 bases spanning the gap. The CDR3 runs to 14 residues. The chain's CDR3 is CASSLSQGGEKLFF. The DNA for the CDR3 is TGTGCCAGCAGCTTGAGTCAGGGAGGGGAAAAACTGTTTTTT. Looking up the rest from reference TRBV7-9 and TRBJ1-4 gives the full variable domain: DTGVSQNPRHKITKRGQNVTFRCDPISEHNRLYWYRQTLGQGPEFLTYFQNEAQLEKSRLLSDRFSAERPKGSFSTLEIQRTEQGDSAMYLCASSLSQGGEKLFFGSGTQLSVL.

This chain connects TRBV13 to TRBJ1-6; D gene uncertain. CDR3 length: 13 amino acids. V lost 2 bases and J lost 11, with 10 bases in between. Germline loops: CDR1 PRHDT, CDR2 FYEKMQ (reference sequence). CDR3 amino acids: CASSLRGKTPLHF. The CDR3 region has the DNA TGTGCCAGCAGCTTACGAGGAAAGACACCCCTCCACTTT.

The V call is TRBV28, the J call TRBJ1-5; D is unresolved. V was shortened by 3 bases and J by 9 bases, with 12 bases between the two germline ends. CDR3 length: 13 amino acids. The germline gives CDR1 MDHEN, CDR2 SYDVKM. The CDR3 DNA sequence: TGTGCCAGCAGTTTGGGGAGGTCTTCGCCCCAGCATTTT. Translating gives CASSLGRSSPQHF. Looking up the rest from reference TRBV28 and TRBJ1-5 gives the full variable domain: DVKVTQSSRYLVKRTGEKVFLECVQDMDHENMFWYRQDPGLGLRLIYFSYDVKMKEKGDIPEGYSVSREKKERFSLILESASTNQTSMYLCASSLGRSSPQHFGDGTRLSIL.

The chain carries TRBV6-2 or TRBV6-3 and TRBJ1-1, with D possibly being TRBD1 (6 bases). Germline CDR1 reads MNHEY; CDR2 reads SVGEGT. The V gene lost 5 bases and the J gene lost 4 bases, with 17 bases spanning the gap. The CDR3 contains 15 residues. The CDR3 loop reads CASSPPRGTSTEAFF. CDR3 coding DNA: TGTGCCAGCAGTCCGCCCAGGGGCACCTCCACTGAAGCTTTCTTT.

The chain links TRBV6-5 to TRBJ1-1; possible D gene TRBD1, 5 bases. CDR1 and CDR2 from the germline V gene are MNHEY and SVGAGI. V was trimmed by 0 bases and J by 1 base, leaving 9 bases between them. The CDR3 spans 15 residues. The CDR3: CASSYSWQGNTEAFF. CDR3 sequence (DNA): TGTGCCAGCAGTTACTCGTGGCAGGGGAACACTGAAGCTTTCTTT.

The CDR3 DNA reads TGTGCCAGCAGCCCCAGACAGGGGGAAAACACTGAAGCTTTCTTT. It yields the protein CASSPRQGENTEAFF. The J gene is TRBJ1-1, the V gene TRBV6-6, with 9 bases lining up with TRBD1. CDR3 size: 15 residues. Germline CDR1 is MNHNY and CDR2 is SVGAGI (reference sequence). V lost 6 bases and J lost 2; bases outside the gene matches: 7.

The chain uses TRBV7-6 and TRBJ2-7, with TRBD1 matching over 9 bases. The CDR3 is 15 residues long. The V gene's germline CDR1 is SGHVS and CDR2 FNYEAQ. The ends lost 3 bases at V and 1 base at J; junction bases unmatched: 4. This chain's CDR3 is CASSLGTGPSYEQYF. CDR3 DNA: TGTGCCAGCAGCTTGGGGACAGGGCCTTCCTACGAGCAGTACTTC.

V usage is TRBV14 and J usage is TRBJ1-2; unclear D gene. CDR1 is SGHDN, CDR2 FVKESK, per germline. The CDR3 consists of 15 residues. V was shortened by 2 bases and J by 3 bases, with 13 bases between the two germline ends. CDR3 amino acids: CASSQSDGLYYGYTF. CDR3 coding DNA: TGTGCCAGCAGCCAATCGGACGGGTTATACTATGGCTACACCTTC.

This clone showed up just a few times. CDR3 protein: CASSEAGTLSYEQYF. In nucleotides, the CDR3 is TGTGCCAGCAGTGAAGCGGGCACGCTTTCCTACGAGCAGTACTTC. The genes are TRBV2 and TRBJ2-7; D is ambiguous. This CDR3 has 15 amino acids. CDR1 is SNHLY and CDR2 is FYNNEI in the germline V gene. The ends were cut back, 0 bases at V and 1 base at J, with 10 bases in the middle.

This chain joins TRBV6-5 and TRBJ1-1; D is unclear. Trimming took 5 bases from V and 12 from J, leaving 13 bases between them. The length of the CDR3 is 11 residues. From germline, CDR1 is MNHEY and CDR2 SVGAGI. The CDR3 is CASSLDSNTFF. The CDR3 nucleotides are TGTGCCAGCAGTCTCGACTCCAATACTTTCTTT.

V usage is TRBV18 and J usage is TRBJ1-2; no firm D call. Germline lookup yields CDR1 KGHSH and CDR2 LQKENI. This CDR3 has 13 amino acids. The V and J ends lost 6 bases and 6 bases respectively, with 14 bases between them. The CDR3 loop is CASSLGFLDGYTF. The CDR3 DNA follows: TGTGCCAGCTCGTTGGGGTTTTTGGATGGCTACACCTTC.